The clone carrying this T cell receptor (beta chain) was counted between two and nine times. Its antigen is still unknown. The data derive from a study of cytomegalovirus exposure and HLA in healthy donors. The overall study: An analysis done earlier identified around 100 million unique TCR beta sequences from approximately 170 million T cells.

60 Vbeta and 13 Jbeta primers were used in PCR. Sequencing used immunoSEQ multiplex PCR; TCRdb keeps in-frame clones, though not all of them. Among about 160,000 clones listed, 70% to 80% were seen once. The CDR3 has 15 residues. V shed 8 bases and J shed 2 bases, with 16 bases lying between them. Germline loops: CDR1 MNHEY, CDR2 SMNVEV (reference sequence). Study-level points and caveats: In a later analysis, about 17,000 TCR beta sequences were associated with HLA alleles at 0.05 false discovery rate.

This TCR was sampled from a man between 18 and 29 years old in good health and CMV-seropositive. This chain links TRBV27 with TRBJ1-3; D gene unclear. Sequencing was done on a sample of PBMCs. The CDR3 DNA follows: TGTGCCAGCGGGCCAGCCGGATCTACTGGAAACACCATATATTTT. This gives the protein CASGPAGSTGNTIYF.